What follows are 29 T cell receptor beta chains derived from one specimen sequenced in a study of T cell changes during pregnancy in multiple sclerosis. Sequencing used immunoSEQ multiplex PCR; TCRdb keeps in-frame clones, though not all of them. Counted here are 25,000 to 30,000 clones, 89% occurring once; the ten biggest clones make up about 0.8%. The sequenced sample was CD4+ T cells from peripheral blood mononuclear cells, obtained in the second trimester of pregnancy. Receptor source: a female donor with multiple sclerosis, enrolled in a pregnancy study.

A single count supports this clone. The gene calls are TRBV6-5 and TRBJ2-7, with TRBD2 matching 8 bases. The ends lost 7 bases at V and 0 bases at J; junction bases unmatched: 8. Per germline, CDR1 MNHEY and CDR2 SVGAGI. The CDR3 totals 15 residues. Here the CDR3 DNA reads TGTGCCAGCACGCGGGGCGGGGGGCCCTCCTACGAGCAGTACTTC. As protein: CASTRGGGPSYEQYF.

The rearrangement links TRBV7-9 to TRBJ2-7, with unresolved D. Trimming shortened V by 4 bases and J by 5 bases, and 12 bases separated the two germline ends. Germline lookup yields CDR1 SEHNR and CDR2 FQNEAQ (reference sequence). This CDR3 has 13 amino acids. CDR3 nucleotides: TGTGCCAGCAGCTGGAGTGAGGTAAACGAGCAGTACTTC. Encoded protein: CASSWSEVNEQYF.

J is TRBJ1-2 and V is TRBV2; 7 nucleotides match TRBD1. The ends lost 2 bases at V and 8 bases at J; junction bases unmatched: 2. There are 12 residues in the CDR3. The germline V gene encodes CDR1 SNHLY and CDR2 FYNNEI. The CDR3 here is CASSETGVGYTF. The CDR3, as DNA: TGTGCCAGCAGTGAAACAGGGGTAGGCTACACCTTC.

This chain connects TRBV27 to TRBJ1-2; 7 nucleotides agree with TRBD1. V gave up 6 bases and J gave up 3 bases; unmatched junction bases: 7. Per the germline V gene, CDR1 is MNHEY and CDR2 is SMNVEV (reference sequence). This CDR3 contains 14 residues. The CDR3 DNA follows: TGTGCCAGCAGGAACCGGGACAGAGACTATGGCTACACCTTC. As protein: CASRNRDRDYGYTF.

By share of the sample, this clone is medium-sized. The chain links TRBV5-1 to TRBJ1-6, with D tentatively TRBD1 (6 bases). CDR1 and CDR2 (germline): SGHRS, YFSETQ. V lost 4 bases to trimming and J lost 6 bases, with 20 bases between them. CDR3 length: 17 amino acids. CDR3 nucleotides: TGCGCCAGCAGCCAGAGTCAGGGGAGCCAGCTTAATTCACCCCTCCACTTT. Translation: CASSQSQGSQLNSPLHF.

The chain has TRBV5-1 and TRBJ2-3, with 8 nucleotides matching TRBD2. CDR1 and CDR2 from the germline V gene are SGHRS and YFSETQ. The CDR3 consists of 16 residues. The ends lost 2 bases at V and 4 bases at J; junction bases unmatched: 9. The CDR3: CASSFVPGLEADTQYF. The CDR3 bases are TGCGCCAGCAGCTTCGTTCCGGGACTAGAGGCAGATACGCAGTATTTT.

The chain couples TRBV27 to TRBJ1-1; D is ambiguous. Germline CDR1 reads MNHEY; CDR2 reads SMNVEV (reference sequence). The CDR3 is 13 amino acids. The V end was cut by 7 bases, the J end by 2 bases, with 11 bases between. For the CDR3, the DNA is TGTGCCAGCACCACGAAGAGTAACACTGAAGCTTTCTTT. Translated, it gives CASTTKSNTEAFF.

This rearrangement joins TRBV2 to TRBJ2-5; possible D gene TRBD2, 7 bases. V lost 6 bases and J 4 bases, leaving 21 bases between the germline ends. There are 16 residues in the CDR3. The germline V gene has CDR1 SNHLY and CDR2 FYNNEI. The CDR3 coding sequence is TGTGCCAGCAGGACGGGGAGTGGGGGGGCTGGAGAGACCCAGTACTTC. Translation gives CASRTGSGGAGETQYF. The entire variable domain, with the rest obtained from reference TRBV2 and TRBJ2-5, is as follows: EPEVTQTPSHQVTQMGQEVILRCVPISNHLYFYWYRQILGQKVEFLVSFYNNEISEKSEIFDDQFSVERPDGSNFTLKIRSTKLEDSAMYFCASRTGSGGAGETQYFGPGTRLLVL.

This clone was recorded only once. This chain connects TRBV29-1 to TRBJ1-1; D perhaps matches TRBD1 (5 bases). Trimming took off 7 bases at V and 4 bases at J, with 19 bases between the two ends. CDR3 length: 14 residues. CDR1 is SQVTM and CDR2 is ANQGSEA in the germline V gene. The CDR3 loop reads CSGVVLTGRTEAFF. The CDR3 DNA reads as TGCAGCGGAGTCGTTCTTACAGGACGCACTGAAGCTTTCTTT.

This chain connects TRBV11-2 to TRBJ2-1, with a possible D match to TRBD2 (6 bases). Germline assignment: CDR1 SGHAT and CDR2 FQNNGV. V dropped 1 base and J dropped 11 bases, with 18 bases sitting between them. CDR3 size: 15 residues. Here the CDR3 reads CASSLGDSPAKKQFF. The CDR3 DNA reads TGTGCCAGCAGCTTAGGGGACTCACCCGCCAAGAAGCAGTTCTTC.

The gene calls are TRBV6-6 and TRBJ2-7; 11 bases agree with TRBD2. The germline V gene has CDR1 MNHNY and CDR2 SVGAGI (reference sequence). The CDR3 has 15 amino acids. Trimming took 6 bases from V and 8 from J; bases not matched to a gene: 12. CDR3 in DNA: TGTGCCAGCAGGCAAGGGACTAGCGGACCCCTCAAGCAGTACTTC. It translates to CASRQGTSGPLKQYF.

A single count supports this clone. This sequence joins TRBV5-1 and TRBJ1-2; the match to TRBD1 covers 8 bases. The CDR3 covers 15 residues. V shed 0 bases, J shed 2 bases, and the junction held 3 bases outside the gene matches. Germline V gene data show CDR1 as SGHRS and CDR2 as YFSETQ. The CDR3 coding sequence is TGCGCCAGCAGCTTGGACAGGGGGACCAACTATGGCTACACCTTC. It translates to CASSLDRGTNYGYTF.

The J gene is TRBJ2-2, the V gene TRBV7-3; 12 bases are a match to TRBD2. The CDR3 is 15 amino acids. Trimming at V came to 6 bases and at J to 5 bases, leaving 4 bases not matched to a gene. Germline V gene sequence: CDR1 SGHTA, CDR2 FQGTGA. This CDR3 reads CASRDLAGGTGELFF. The CDR3 DNA reads TGTGCCAGCAGGGATCTAGCGGGGGGGACCGGGGAGCTGTTTTTT.

The J gene is TRBJ1-3, the V gene TRBV5-1; D unresolved. Germline assignment: CDR1 SGHRS and CDR2 YFSETQ. V lost 4 bases and J 0 bases, leaving 11 bases between the germline ends. The CDR3 consists of 15 residues. CDR3 in amino acids: CASSLVGLSGNTIYF. The CDR3, as DNA: TGCGCCAGCAGCCTCGTGGGCCTCTCTGGAAACACCATATATTTT. The variable domain in full, with the rest retrieved from reference TRBV5-1 and TRBJ1-3, is KAGVTQTPRYLIKTRGQQVTLSCSPISGHRSVSWYQQTPGQGLQFLFEYFSETQRNKGNFPGRFSGRQFSNSRSEMNVSTLELGDSALYLCASSLVGLSGNTIYFGEGSWLTVV.

V and J are TRBV15 and TRBJ2-1; D perhaps matches TRBD2 (6 bases). The V gene's germline CDR1 is LNHNV and CDR2 YYDKDF (reference sequence). The CDR3 length is 12 residues. Trimming took off 11 bases at V and 3 bases at J, with 11 bases between the two ends. The CDR3 nucleotides are TGTGCCGTCTCGGGAGTCTACAATGAGCAGTTCTTC. Its translation: CAVSGVYNEQFF.

This clone showed up just a few times. J is TRBJ2-2 and V is TRBV7-9; 7 nucleotides match TRBD2. V shed 5 bases and J 6 bases; nucleotides not matched to a gene: 12. The CDR3 is made up of 16 amino acids. The germline gives CDR1 SEHNR, CDR2 FQNEAQ (reference sequence). CDR3 region: CASSRRGSHLAGELFF. As DNA, the CDR3 is TGTGCCAGCAGCCGGCGGGGGTCCCACCTGGCCGGGGAGCTGTTTTTT.

The chain links TRBV10-3 to TRBJ2-5, with D possibly matching TRBD1 (5 bases). This CDR3 region has 13 residues. V was clipped by 4 bases and J by 3 bases, with 9 bases between them. Germline CDR1 ENHRY, CDR2 SYGVKD. CDR3 sequence reads: CAISGRAEETQYF. The CDR3, as DNA: TGTGCCATCAGTGGCAGGGCCGAAGAGACCCAGTACTTC.

This chain links TRBV29-1 with TRBJ1-1; D unclear. Trimming took off 5 bases at V and 5 bases at J, with 15 bases between the two ends. CDR1 is SQVTM and CDR2 is ANQGSEA in the germline V gene. The CDR3 loop spans 13 amino acids. The CDR3 bases are TGCAGCGTTATTTCTCCGGGAGGTACTGAAGCTTTCTTT. It specifies CSVISPGGTEAFF.

The chain joins TRBV2 to TRBJ2-7, with a weak D call TRBD2 (6 bases). Germline CDR1 SNHLY, CDR2 FYNNEI. The CDR3 extends over 15 amino acids. V lost 4 bases and J lost 3, with 16 bases in between. CDR3 amino acids: CASSVESGVGYEQYF. The DNA of the CDR3 is TGTGCCAGCAGTGTAGAGTCGGGGGTGGGCTACGAGCAGTACTTC.

This clone was seen a single time. V gene TRBV28 combines with J gene TRBJ1-5; D might be TRBD1 (6 bases). V was cut by 5 bases and J by 5 bases, with 22 bases left in between. Germline CDR1 reads MDHEN; CDR2 reads SYDVKM. CDR3 length: 17 residues. CDR3 DNA sequence: TGTGCCAGCAGTCCCCCGAGGACAGTTCGGCAGGATCAGCCCCAGCATTTT. This gives the protein CASSPPRTVRQDQPQHF.

The gene calls are TRBV5-1 and TRBJ1-2; no clear D gene. This CDR3 is 14 amino acids long. The germline V gene has CDR1 SGHRS and CDR2 YFSETQ. Trimming took off 1 base at V and 6 bases at J, with 13 bases between the two ends. The CDR3: CASSLRGIEDGYTF. The DNA for the CDR3 is TGCGCCAGCAGCTTGAGAGGGATTGAGGATGGCTACACCTTC.

V is TRBV27 and J is TRBJ1-6, with D unresolved. V was clipped by 5 bases and J by 3 bases, with 14 bases between them. Per germline, CDR1 MNHEY and CDR2 SMNVEV (reference sequence). The CDR3 has 16 residues. CDR3: CASSITGRDYNSPLHF. CDR3 DNA sequence: TGTGCCAGCAGTATCACCGGACGGGACTATAATTCACCCCTCCACTTT.

The chain recombines TRBV15 with TRBJ2-5; no firm D call. Trimming took 6 bases from V and 3 from J, leaving 11 bases between them. The germline V gene has CDR1 LNHNV and CDR2 YYDKDF (reference sequence). The CDR3 extends over 13 amino acids. The DNA for the CDR3 is TGTGCCACCAGACGAGGAGCTGAAGAGACCCAGTACTTC. This translates into CATRRGAEETQYF.

The V call is TRBV10-3, the J call TRBJ2-7, with D perhaps matching TRBD2 (5 bases). The germline V gene has CDR1 ENHRY and CDR2 SYGVKD. There are 13 residues in the CDR3. V gave up 4 bases and J gave up 6 bases, with 13 bases separating them. DNA of the CDR3: TGTGCCATCAGTGCCGGGGAATTAGGCGAGCAGTACTTC. Translating it yields CAISAGELGEQYF.

This chain connects TRBV18 to TRBJ2-3; D perhaps matches TRBD1 (5 bases). Trimming pared 0 bases from V and 6 bases from J, leaving 10 bases between. From germline, CDR1 is KGHSH and CDR2 LQKENI. The CDR3 loop spans 14 amino acids. CDR3 in amino acids: CASSPPSGPDTQYF. CDR3 coding DNA: TGTGCCAGCTCACCACCTTCAGGGCCGGATACGCAGTATTTT.

This sequence joins TRBV7-9 and TRBJ1-5; perhaps TRBD1 as D (5 bases). Trimming pared 1 base from V and 3 bases from J, leaving 7 bases between. CDR1 SEHNR and CDR2 FQNEAQ come from the germline V gene (reference sequence). This CDR3 is built from 14 residues. The CDR3 reads CASSLEGNNQPQHF. CDR3 nucleotides: TGTGCCAGCAGCTTAGAGGGGAACAATCAGCCCCAGCATTTT.

This clone was found once. V and J are TRBV5-8 and TRBJ2-7; the D is unclear. CDR1 and CDR2 from the germline V gene are SGHTS and YDEGEE. The CDR3 extends over 13 amino acids. V lost 2 bases to trimming and J lost 0 bases, with 6 bases between them. DNA of the CDR3: TGTGCCAGCAGCTTCCAGGCCTCCTACGAGCAGTACTTC. It is translated as CASSFQASYEQYF.

In this sample, this clone turned up once. The chain is built from TRBV5-6 and TRBJ2-5, with TRBD1 identical over 7 bases. The CDR3 sequence is 17 residues long. Germline V lookup: CDR1 SGHDT, CDR2 YYEEEE. V lost 0 bases to trimming and J lost 2 bases; unmatched junction nucleotides: 10. CDR3 in amino acids: CASSLVGHTGVQETQYF. Written as DNA, the CDR3 is TGTGCCAGCAGCTTGGTGGGCCACACAGGGGTGCAAGAGACCCAGTACTTC.

This chain links TRBV5-4 with TRBJ1-1, with D tentatively TRBD1 (5 bases). CDR1 SGHNT and CDR2 YYREEE come from the germline V gene (reference sequence). This CDR3 spans 15 amino acids. V was clipped by 0 bases and J by 3 bases, with 12 bases between them. The CDR3 reads CASSLDGGTYTEAFF. The DNA of the CDR3 is TGTGCCAGCAGCTTGGATGGGGGGACGTACACTGAAGCTTTCTTT.